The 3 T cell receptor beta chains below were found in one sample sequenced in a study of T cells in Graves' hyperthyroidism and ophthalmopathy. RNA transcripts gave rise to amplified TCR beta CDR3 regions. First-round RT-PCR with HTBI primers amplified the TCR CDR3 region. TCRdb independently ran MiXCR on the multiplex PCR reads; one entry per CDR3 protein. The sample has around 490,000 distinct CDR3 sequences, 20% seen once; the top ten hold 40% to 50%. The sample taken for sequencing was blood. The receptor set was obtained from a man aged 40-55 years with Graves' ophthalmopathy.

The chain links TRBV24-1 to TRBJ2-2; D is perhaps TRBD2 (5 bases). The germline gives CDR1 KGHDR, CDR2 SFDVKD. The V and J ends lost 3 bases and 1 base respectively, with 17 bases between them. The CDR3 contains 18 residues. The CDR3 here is CATSDPFRDRWNTGELFF. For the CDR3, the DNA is TGTGCCACCAGTGATCCCTTTCGGGATAGATGGAACACCGGGGAGCTGTTTTTT.

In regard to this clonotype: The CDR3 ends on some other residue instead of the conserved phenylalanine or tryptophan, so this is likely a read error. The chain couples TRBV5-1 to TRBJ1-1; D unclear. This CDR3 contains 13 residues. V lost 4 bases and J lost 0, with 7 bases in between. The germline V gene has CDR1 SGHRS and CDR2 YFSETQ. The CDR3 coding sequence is TGCGCCAGCAGCCCGGGGATGAACACTGAAGCTTTCCTT. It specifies CASSPGMNTEAFL.

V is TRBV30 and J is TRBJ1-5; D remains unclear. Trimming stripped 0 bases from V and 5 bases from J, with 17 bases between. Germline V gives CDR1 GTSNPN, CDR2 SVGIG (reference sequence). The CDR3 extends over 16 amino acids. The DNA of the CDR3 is TGTGCCTGGAGTGTAAGAGGACCGAGAGTCCATCAGCCCCAGCATTTT. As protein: CAWSVRGPRVHQPQHF.